The 5 T cell receptor beta chains below all came from one sample that was sequenced in a study of blood T cell repertoires in COVID-19. The protocol was immunoSEQ multiplex PCR, while the TCRdb copy is restricted to in-frame clones and leaves out a portion. The sample includes 150,000 to 200,000 clones, roughly 90% of them seen just once. The material sequenced was peripheral blood. Receptors were obtained from a man aged 30-40 years with COVID-19, enrolled during active disease.

In its sample, this clone was seen once. The rearrangement joins TRBV14 to TRBJ2-3; D is perhaps TRBD2 (5 bases). The CDR3 covers 14 residues. The V gene lost 6 bases and the J gene lost 6 bases, with 16 bases spanning the gap. Germline V CDR1 and CDR2: SGHDN, FVKESK. The CDR3 reads CASSIVAGADTQYF. In DNA, the CDR3 is TGTGCCAGCAGTATTGTGGCGGGTGCCGATACGCAGTATTTT.

The table lists this clone with a count of one. The CDR3 spells CASSPPGLSNQPQHF. The CDR3, as DNA: TGTGCCAGCAGTCCCCCAGGGTTAAGCAATCAGCCCCAGCATTTT. The V gene is TRBV6-5, the J gene TRBJ1-5, with D possibly matching TRBD1 (5 bases). Germline loops: CDR1 MNHEY, CDR2 SVGAGI. Trimming stripped 5 bases from V and 1 base from J, with 12 bases between. The length of the CDR3 is 15 residues.

The V call is TRBV7-2, the J call TRBJ2-1; D ambiguous. Germline V gives CDR1 SGHTA, CDR2 FQGNSA. The CDR3 runs to 14 residues. Trimming took 3 bases from V and 5 from J, leaving 11 bases between them. Written as DNA, the CDR3 is TGTGCCAGCAGCTTCCTCTTACAAAACAATGAGCAGTTCTTC. Amino acid sequence: CASSFLLQNNEQFF.

The CDR3 DNA follows: TGTGCCAGCAGCCGAGGCGGACAGGGGTGGCCAGATCAGCCCCAGCATTTT. Translating it yields CASSRGGQGWPDQPQHF. The chain employs TRBV7-8 and TRBJ1-5; TRBD1 matches at 9 bases. CDR3 length: 17 residues. From germline, CDR1 is SGHVS and CDR2 FQNEAQ. With V trimmed by 5 bases and J by 5 bases, 13 bases remained unmatched.

This clone was detected a few times. The genes are TRBV6-2 or TRBV6-3 and TRBJ1-1; a weak D match, TRBD1 (6 bases). Germline values: CDR1 MNHEY, CDR2 SVGEGT. There are 15 residues in the CDR3. Deletions cut 5 bases from V and 3 bases from J, with 16 bases between. In DNA, the CDR3 is TGTGCCAGCAGTCCACACAGGGTCCGGGACACTGAAGCTTTCTTT. Translated: CASSPHRVRDTEAFF.